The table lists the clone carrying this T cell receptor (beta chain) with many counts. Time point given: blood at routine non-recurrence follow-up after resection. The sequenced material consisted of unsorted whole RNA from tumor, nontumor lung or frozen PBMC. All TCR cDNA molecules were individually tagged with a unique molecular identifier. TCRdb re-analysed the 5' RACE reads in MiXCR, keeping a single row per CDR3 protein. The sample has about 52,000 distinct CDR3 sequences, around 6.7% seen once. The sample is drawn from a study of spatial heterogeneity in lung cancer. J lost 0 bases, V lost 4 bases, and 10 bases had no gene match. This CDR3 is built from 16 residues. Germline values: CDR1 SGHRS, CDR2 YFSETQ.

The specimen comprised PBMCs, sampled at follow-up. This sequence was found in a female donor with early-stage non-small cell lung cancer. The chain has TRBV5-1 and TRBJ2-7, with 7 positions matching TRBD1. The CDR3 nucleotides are TGCGCCAGCAGCCCCGGACAGGTTATCCTCTCCTACGAGCAGTACTTC. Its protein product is CASSPGQVILSYEQYF. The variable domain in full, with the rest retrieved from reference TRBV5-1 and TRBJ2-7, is KAGVTQTPRYLIKTRGQQVTLSCSPISGHRSVSWYQQTPGQGLQFLFEYFSETQRNKGNFPGRFSGRQFSNSRSEMNVSTLELGDSALYLCASSPGQVILSYEQYFGPGTRLTVT.